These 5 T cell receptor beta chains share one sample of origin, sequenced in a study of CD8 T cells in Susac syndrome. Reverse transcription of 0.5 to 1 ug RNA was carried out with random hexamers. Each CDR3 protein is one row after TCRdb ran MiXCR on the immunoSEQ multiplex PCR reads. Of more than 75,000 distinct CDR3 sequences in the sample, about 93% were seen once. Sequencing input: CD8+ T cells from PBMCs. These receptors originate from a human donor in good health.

The CDR3 nucleotides are TGCAGTGCTAGTGGGCTGGTCCTAGCGGGGGAAGAGACCCAGTACTTC. This gives the protein CSASGLVLAGEETQYF. The genes are TRBV20-1 and TRBJ2-5, with 10 positions matching TRBD2. With V trimmed by 3 bases and J by 3 bases, 10 bases remained unmatched. The CDR3 consists of 16 residues. Germline V gene data show CDR1 as DFQATT and CDR2 as SNEGSKA (reference sequence).

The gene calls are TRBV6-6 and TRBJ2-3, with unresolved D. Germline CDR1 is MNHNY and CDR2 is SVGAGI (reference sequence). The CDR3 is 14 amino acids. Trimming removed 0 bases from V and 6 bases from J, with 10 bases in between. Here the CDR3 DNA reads TGTGCCAGCAGTTACTCGACGGTACCCGATACGCAGTATTTT. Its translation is CASSYSTVPDTQYF.

CDR3 protein: CASYGGTGDPYEQYF. As DNA, the CDR3 is TGTGCCAGCTATGGGGGGACAGGGGATCCCTACGAGCAGTACTTC. The rearrangement joins TRBV6-4 to TRBJ2-7; TRBD1 agrees at 10 bases. V lost 8 bases to trimming and J lost 2 bases; unmatched junction nucleotides: 9. The CDR3 length is 15 residues. Germline V gene sequence: CDR1 MRHNA, CDR2 SNTAGT.

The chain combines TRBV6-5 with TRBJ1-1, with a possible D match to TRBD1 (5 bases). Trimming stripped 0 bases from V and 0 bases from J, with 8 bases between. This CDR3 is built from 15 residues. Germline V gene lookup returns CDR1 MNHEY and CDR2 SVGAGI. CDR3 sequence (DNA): TGTGCCAGCAGTTACTCCGGGGCGATGAACACTGAAGCTTTCTTT. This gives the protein CASSYSGAMNTEAFF.

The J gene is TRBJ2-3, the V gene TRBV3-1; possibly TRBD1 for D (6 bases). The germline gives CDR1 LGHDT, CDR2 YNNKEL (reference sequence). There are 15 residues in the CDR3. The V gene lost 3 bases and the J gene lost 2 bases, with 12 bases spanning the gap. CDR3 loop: CASSQADRSTDTQYF. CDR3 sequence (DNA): TGTGCCAGCAGCCAGGCGGACAGATCCACAGATACGCAGTATTTT.